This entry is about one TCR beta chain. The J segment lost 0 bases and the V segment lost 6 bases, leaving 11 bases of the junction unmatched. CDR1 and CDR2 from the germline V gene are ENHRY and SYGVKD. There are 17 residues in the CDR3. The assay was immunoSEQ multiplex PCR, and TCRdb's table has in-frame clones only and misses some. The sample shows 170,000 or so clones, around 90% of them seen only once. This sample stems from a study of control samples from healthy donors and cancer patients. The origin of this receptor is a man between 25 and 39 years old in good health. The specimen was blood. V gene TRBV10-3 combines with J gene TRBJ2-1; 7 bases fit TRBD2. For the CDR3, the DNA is TGTGCCATCAGGGGACTATTTAAAAATAGCTCCTACAATGAGCAGTTCTTC. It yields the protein CAIRGLFKNSSYNEQFF.